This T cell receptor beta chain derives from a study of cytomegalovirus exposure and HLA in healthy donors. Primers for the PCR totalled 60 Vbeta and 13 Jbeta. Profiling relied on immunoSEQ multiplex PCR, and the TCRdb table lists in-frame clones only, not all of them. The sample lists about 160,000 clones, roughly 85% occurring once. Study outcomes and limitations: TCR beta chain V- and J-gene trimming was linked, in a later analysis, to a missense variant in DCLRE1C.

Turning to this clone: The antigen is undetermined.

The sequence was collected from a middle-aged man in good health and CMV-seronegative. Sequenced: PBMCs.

CDR3 in amino acids: CASSQGLAGGPVYEQYF. The CDR3 bases are TGCGCCAGCAGCCAAGGACTAGCGGGAGGGCCTGTCTACGAGCAGTACTTC. The genes are TRBV5-1 and TRBJ2-7, with 15 nucleotides matching TRBD2. This CDR3 spans 17 amino acids. V trimming: 4 bases; J trimming: 3 bases; junction bases outside the gene matches: 8. Germline CDR1 and CDR2: SGHRS and YFSETQ.